The clone carrying this T cell receptor beta chain occurred a few times. Its target is unknown. The V gene end was trimmed by 6 bases and the J gene end by 6 bases; junction bases not matched to a gene: 9. The CDR3 covers 15 residues. Germline values: CDR1 SEHNR, CDR2 FQNEAQ (reference sequence). The data derive from a study of T cell repertoires in cytomegalovirus infection. Study-wide background: Both recently identified HLA-C-restricted and well-studied HLA-B-restricted CMV epitopes were used in the study. CMV infection together with matching HLA type was indicated by public TCR beta signatures. Findings of the study overall: There were carriers of CMV plus the relevant HLA, and cumulative public TCR beta family frequency identified them.

Each CDR3 protein gets one entry after TCRdb re-called the reads with MiXCR. The data hold roughly 990,000 distinct CDR3 sequences, with around 31% observed a single time. The receptor was derived from a human donor in good health (CMV status not recorded). Some clones in this sample may be carry-over from other donors' samples. The sample consisted of cultured CD8+ T cells from PBMCs, taken from culture after CMV antigen stimulation. The rearrangement uses TRBV7-9 and TRBJ1-5, with 9 bases fitting TRBD1. The CDR3 region has the DNA TGTGCCAGCAGTCCCCCGACAGGGGGGGGTCAGCCCCAGCATTTT. Translating it yields CASSPPTGGGQPQHF.